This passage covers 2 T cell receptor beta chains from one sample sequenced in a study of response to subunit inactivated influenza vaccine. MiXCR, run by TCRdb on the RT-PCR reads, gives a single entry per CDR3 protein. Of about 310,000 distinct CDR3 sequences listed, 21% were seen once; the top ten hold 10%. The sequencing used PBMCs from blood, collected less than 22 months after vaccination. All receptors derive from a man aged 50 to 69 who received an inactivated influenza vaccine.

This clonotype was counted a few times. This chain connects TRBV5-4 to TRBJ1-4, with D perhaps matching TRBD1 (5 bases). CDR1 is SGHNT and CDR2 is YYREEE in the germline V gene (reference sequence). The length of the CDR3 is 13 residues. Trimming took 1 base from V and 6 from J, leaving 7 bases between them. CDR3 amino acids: CASSLTGDEKLFF. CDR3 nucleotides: TGTGCCAGCAGCTTGACGGGGGATGAAAAACTGTTTTTT.

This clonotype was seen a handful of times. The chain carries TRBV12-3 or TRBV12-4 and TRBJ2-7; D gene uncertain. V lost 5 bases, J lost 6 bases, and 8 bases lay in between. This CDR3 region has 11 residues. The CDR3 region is CASSRVGEQYF. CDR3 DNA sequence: TGTGCCAGCAGTCGTGTGGGCGAGCAGTACTTC.